What follows are 24 T cell receptor beta chains derived from one specimen sequenced in a study of CD8+CD57+ T cells in acquired aplastic anemia. Patients included in sequencing had previously demonstrated CD8+CD57+ cell expansion by flow cytometry. According to the study, genomic DNA was the template for TCR beta VDJ and CDR3 profiling. TCRdb re-called the reads through MiXCR, storing one row per CDR3 protein. The table includes 250,000 to 350,000 distinct CDR3 sequences, around three fifths detected once. The sample consisted of sorted CD4+, CD8+, or CD8+CD57+ T cells (not recorded which) from PBMCs. The source is a human donor with aplastic anemia.

As to this clonotype: A junction end diverges from the germline sequence, so it may reflect a read error. The CDR3 DNA reads as TGTGCCGGCAGCTTAGGGTGGTGGGGCACTGAAGCTTTCTTT. Translation: CAGSLGWWGTEAFF. The chain couples TRBV9 to TRBJ1-1, with D hard to call. CDR1 SGDLS and CDR2 YYNGEE come from the germline V gene. This CDR3 contains 14 residues.

A remark on this clonotype: One end of the junction does not line up with germline, which may come from a read error. The chain links TRBV10-3 to TRBJ2-3, with D unresolved. The CDR3 spans 15 residues. CDR1 ENHRY and CDR2 SYGVKD come from the germline V gene. The CDR3 spells CASSYLQEYTDTQYF. The CDR3 region has the DNA TGTGCCAGCAGTTACCTGCAAGAGTACACAGATACGCAGTATTTT.

This clonotype was found a few times. The chain employs TRBV7-9 and TRBJ2-3, with D maybe TRBD2 (6 bases). The CDR3 runs to 15 residues. The ends were cut back, 5 bases at V and 2 bases at J, with 14 bases in the middle. CDR1 and CDR2 (germline): SEHNR, FQNEAQ (reference sequence). The chain's CDR3 is CASSEGRPTTDTQYF. The CDR3 DNA reads TGTGCCAGCAGCGAGGGGAGGCCCACCACAGATACGCAGTATTTT.

This chain links TRBV7-2 with TRBJ2-7; possible D gene TRBD2, 7 bases. The ends were cut back, 3 bases at V and 3 bases at J, with 12 bases in the middle. The CDR3 contains 14 residues. From germline, CDR1 is SGHTA and CDR2 FQGNSA. The CDR3 nucleotides read TGTGCCAGCAGCTTCGGGGGGCCGGGCTACGAGCAGTACTTC. Protein product: CASSFGGPGYEQYF.

This clonotype was seen ten or more times. The chain joins TRBV7-3 to TRBJ2-1; 11 nucleotides line up with TRBD2. This CDR3 is built from 19 residues. The germline V gene encodes CDR1 SGHTA and CDR2 FQGTGA. J lost 0 bases, V lost 5 bases, and 12 bases had no gene match. The CDR3 nucleotides read TGTGCCAGCAGCCCCGTCGGGACTAGCGGATCTAACTCCTACAATGAGCAGTTCTTC. Translation gives CASSPVGTSGSNSYNEQFF.

The genes are TRBV15 and TRBJ2-1, with D possibly matching TRBD2 (6 bases). CDR3 length: 15 residues. Germline loops: CDR1 LNHNV, CDR2 YYDKDF (reference sequence). V was pared by 5 bases and J by 2 bases, with 13 bases between. CDR3 sequence (DNA): TGTGCCACCAGCCCAACTAGCATCACCTACAATGAGCAGTTCTTC. It yields the protein CATSPTSITYNEQFF.

Comments on this clonotype: A much bigger clone sits one base away, suggesting this may be a read error. The chain employs TRBV10-3 and TRBJ2-3; 10 nucleotides agree with TRBD2. Germline lookup yields CDR1 ENHRY and CDR2 SYGVKD. The CDR3 is 15 amino acids. The CDR3 DNA follows: TGTACCAGCAGATTAGCGGGAGGTGGCGGAGATACGCAGTATTTT. Translation: CTSRLAGGGGDTQYF.

V usage is TRBV14 and J usage is TRBJ2-5; unclear D gene. The V gene's germline CDR1 is SGHDN and CDR2 FVKESK. V gave up 4 bases and J gave up 4 bases, with 7 bases separating them. CDR3 size: 12 residues. DNA for the CDR3: TGTGCCAGCAGCCGTCTGGTAGAGACCCAGTACTTC. As protein: CASSRLVETQYF.

The chain carries TRBV25-1 and TRBJ2-1; 7 positions match TRBD2. V shed 4 bases and J 0 bases; nucleotides not matched to a gene: 15. CDR3 length: 19 amino acids. In germline, CDR1 is MGHDK, CDR2 SYGVNS. The CDR3 spells CASSADATLADSSYNEQFF. CDR3 nucleotide sequence: TGTGCCAGCAGTGCCGACGCTACCCTAGCGGATAGCTCCTACAATGAGCAGTTCTTC. The variable domain in full, completed from reference TRBV25-1 and TRBJ2-1, reads EADIYQTPRYLVIGTGKKITLECSQTMGHDKMYWYQQDPGMELHLIHYSYGVNSTEKGDLSSESTVSRIRTEHFPLTLESARPSHTSQYLCASSADATLADSSYNEQFFGPGTRLTVL.

The chain is built from TRBV29-1 and TRBJ2-7; tentatively, D is TRBD1 (6 bases). V lost 5 bases and J lost 5, with 28 bases in between. CDR1 SQVTM and CDR2 ANQGSEA come from the germline V gene. The CDR3 covers 17 residues. The chain's CDR3 is CSVIGRGQSLRGDEQYF. The CDR3 DNA sequence: TGCAGCGTTATAGGTAGAGGACAGTCCTTAAGGGGAGACGAGCAGTACTTC.

This clonotype came up once. The chain uses TRBV7-3 and TRBJ1-5; D may be TRBD1 (5 bases). V was trimmed by 3 bases and J by 0 bases, leaving 12 bases between them. The CDR3 totals 16 residues. Germline CDR1 and CDR2: SGHTA and FQGTGA. This CDR3 is CASSFVGPHSNQPQHF. DNA of the CDR3: TGTGCCAGCAGCTTCGTGGGGCCCCATAGCAATCAGCCCCAGCATTTT.

This clonotype occurred many times. The rearrangement uses TRBV20-1 and TRBJ2-1, with 15 bases fitting TRBD2. Germline loops: CDR1 DFQATT, CDR2 SNEGSKA (reference sequence). The CDR3 covers 17 residues. V gave up 3 bases and J gave up 3 bases; unmatched junction bases: 6. CDR3: CSARLGLAGGGYNEQFF. In nucleotides, the CDR3 is TGCAGTGCTAGGTTAGGACTAGCGGGGGGGGGCTACAATGAGCAGTTCTTC.

The chain combines TRBV7-8 with TRBJ2-7, with 10 bases that match TRBD1. This CDR3 region has 20 residues. The J segment lost 3 bases and the V segment lost 5 bases, leaving 22 bases of the junction unmatched. Germline-derived CDR1 and CDR2 are SGHVS and FQNEAQ. CDR3 loop: CASSEGQGISGPGSHYEQYF. DNA of the CDR3: TGTGCCAGCAGCGAGGGACAGGGGATTAGCGGCCCAGGCTCTCACTACGAGCAGTACTTC.

Only a few counts were recorded for this clonotype. V gene TRBV29-1 combines with J gene TRBJ2-1; possibly TRBD1 or TRBD2 for D (5 bases each). Germline CDR1 reads SQVTM; CDR2 reads ANQGSEA. This CDR3 comprises 13 residues. Trimming removed 4 bases at V and 6 bases at J, with 13 bases between. The CDR3 sequence: CSVVRGSPNEQFF. The CDR3 nucleotides read TGCAGCGTTGTGAGGGGCTCCCCCAATGAGCAGTTCTTC.

This clonotype was observed many times. V usage is TRBV14 and J usage is TRBJ2-1; D is uncertain. This CDR3 region has 12 residues. V was trimmed by 3 bases and J by 10 bases, leaving 10 bases between them. Looked up from germline, CDR1 is SGHDN and CDR2 is FVKESK. The CDR3 bases are TGTGCCAGCAGCCACTACCCAATCGAGCAGTTCTTC. Translating it yields CASSHYPIEQFF.

The chain uses TRBV10-1 and TRBJ2-3; TRBD2 agrees at 12 bases. The CDR3 length is 14 residues. Germline CDR1 WNHNN, CDR2 SYGVQD (reference sequence). The V segment lost 4 bases and the J segment 11 bases; nucleotides outside the gene matches: 7. CDR3 coding DNA: TGCGCCAGCAGTGCAGTACTAGCGGGAGGTGAGCAGTATTTT. This codes for CASSAVLAGGEQYF.

The chain couples TRBV5-1 to TRBJ2-5; 12 nucleotides match TRBD2. The CDR3 length is 16 residues. From germline, CDR1 is SGHRS and CDR2 YFSETQ. With 0 bases clipped from V and 4 bases from J, the junction kept 4 bases outside the gene matches. CDR3 DNA sequence: TGCGCCAGCAGCTTGGGACTAGCGGGAGAGGTAGAGACCCAGTACTTC. This translates into CASSLGLAGEVETQYF.

This clonotype was recorded many times. The rearrangement links TRBV5-6 to TRBJ1-3; D uncertain. The V end lost 4 bases, the J end lost 4 bases, and 15 bases lay between the germline ends. Germline V gene sequence: CDR1 SGHDT, CDR2 YYEEEE. The CDR3 runs 15 residues. The CDR3 coding sequence is TGTGCCAGCAGCGGTGGACGAGGGAGAGGAAACACCATATATTTT. This gives the protein CASSGGRGRGNTIYF.

In its sample, this clonotype was seen a few times. The chain recombines TRBV24-1 with TRBJ1-1, with D perhaps matching TRBD1 (5 bases). Per germline, CDR1 KGHDR and CDR2 SFDVKD. There are 12 residues in the CDR3. The V and J ends lost 5 bases and 9 bases respectively, with 12 bases between them. CDR3 sequence: CATSVGPGKAFF. In DNA form, the CDR3 reads TGTGCCACCAGTGTGGGGCCAGGGAAAGCTTTCTTT.

This clonotype showed up just once. V usage is TRBV12-3 or TRBV12-4 and J usage is TRBJ2-2; 13 bases map to TRBD2. V lost 5 bases to trimming and J lost 3 bases; unmatched junction nucleotides: 0. The CDR3 length is 15 residues. The CDR3 spells CASSGLAGDTGELFF. The CDR3 coding sequence is TGTGCCAGCAGTGGACTAGCGGGGGACACCGGGGAGCTGTTTTTT.

The gene calls are TRBV7-8 and TRBJ1-4; no clear D. The germline V gene has CDR1 SGHVS and CDR2 FQNEAQ. The CDR3 extends over 15 amino acids. The V end was cut by 4 bases, the J end by 2 bases, with 11 bases between. The DNA of the CDR3 is TGTGCCAGCAGCTACGGCGGCAGGACTAATGAAAAACTGTTTTTT. It is translated as CASSYGGRTNEKLFF.

J is TRBJ2-3 and V is TRBV2; TRBD2 matches at 8 bases. The V segment lost 2 bases and the J segment 5 bases; nucleotides outside the gene matches: 9. The germline V gene has CDR1 SNHLY and CDR2 FYNNEI. The CDR3 has 16 residues. The CDR3: CASSEPRGGRGDTQYF. CDR3 DNA sequence: TGTGCCAGCAGTGAACCACGGGGGGGCCGCGGAGATACGCAGTATTTT. Full variable domain (outside the CDR3, taken from reference TRBV2 and TRBJ2-3): EPEVTQTPSHQVTQMGQEVILRCVPISNHLYFYWYRQILGQKVEFLVSFYNNEISEKSEIFDDQFSVERPDGSNFTLKIRSTKLEDSAMYFCASSEPRGGRGDTQYFGPGTRLTVL.

This clonotype has a count of ten or more. This sequence joins TRBV4-1 and TRBJ2-3, with 7 bases fitting TRBD2. CDR3 size: 17 residues. Germline CDR1 MGHRA, CDR2 YSYEKL. The V and J ends lost 2 bases and 2 bases, in that order; junction bases with no gene match: 10. CDR3 sequence reads: CASSQLGRLAVTDTQYF. The CDR3 DNA sequence: TGCGCCAGCAGCCAATTGGGCCGGCTAGCGGTCACAGATACGCAGTATTTT.

This clonotype was detected only a few times. This rearrangement joins TRBV18 to TRBJ2-5; 7 bases map to TRBD2. Trimming took 0 bases from V and 4 from J; bases not matched to a gene: 2. Germline V lookup: CDR1 KGHSH, CDR2 LQKENI. This CDR3 is 14 amino acids long. The CDR3 DNA is TGTGCCAGCTCACCACCAGGACTAGGAGAGACCCAGTACTTC. Protein: CASSPPGLGETQYF.